This T cell receptor (beta chain) emerged from a study of molecular identifiers for immune sequencing clone quantification. Overall study context: The replicate experiment used RNA from roughly 21,000 or 96,000 naive CD8 cells. This RNA was split into five aliquots, and four of them were sequenced. Notes on the study in general: Sizes of clones that are highly expanded could be underestimated (if identical TCR molecules share a barcode).

This clonotype occurred many times. The target antigen is unknown. As CD8+CD4-CCR7+CD45RA+ cells, naive CD8 T cells were sorted. Generation of bulk TCR libraries relied on previously described methods and listed TCR primers. TCRdb reprocessed the PCR reads with MiXCR, giving one entry per CDR3 protein. Here the sample spans about 640,000 distinct CDR3 sequences, 15% to 20% being singletons. Germline CDR1 is MNHEY and CDR2 is SMNVEV (reference sequence). CDR3 length: 13 residues. V shed 7 bases, J shed 8 bases, and the junction held 8 bases outside the gene matches. This sequence originates from a human donor in good health. Some libraries in this study had Jurkat cell RNA spiked in. The sequenced material came from naive CD8+ T cells from blood, with Jurkat cell RNA spiked in. Noted subset: FACS-sorted CD8+CD4-CCR7+CD45RA+ naive T cells. The V and J genes are TRBV27 and TRBJ1-2, with 9 positions matching TRBD1. The CDR3 here is CASKPTGGSGYTF. CDR3 coding DNA: TGTGCCAGCAAACCAACAGGGGGCAGCGGCTACACCTTC.